This entry lists 5 T cell receptor beta chains sequenced from one sample in a study of T cell clonality in common variable immunodeficiency. Libraries were prepared by immunoSEQ multiplex PCR; TCRdb keeps only in-frame clonotypes and omits some of them. The sample yields 45,000 to 55,000 clones, without any singletons. The sequenced sample consisted of peripheral blood mononuclear cells. The receptors originated from a person between 18 and 75 years old in good health.

There are many counts of this clone. The read gets to within 3 residues of the CDR3 end, and the germline J gene fills in the rest. The gene calls are TRBV19 and TRBJ2-1, with TRBD2 identical over 15 bases. Germline-derived CDR1 and CDR2 are LNHDA and SQIVND (reference sequence). The CDR3 extends over 17 amino acids. Trimming took 4 bases from V and 6 from J; bases not matched to a gene: 7. CDR3: CASSTGLAGGPGNEQFF. CDR3 DNA, as far as it was read: TGTGCCAGTAGTACCGGACTAGCGGGAGGGCCGGGCAATGAG.

There are many counts of this clone. Read data end 3 residues before the CDR3 end; the end is taken from the germline J gene. The chain combines TRBV19 with TRBJ1-5; possible D gene TRBD1, 5 bases. The CDR3 extends over 15 amino acids. Trimming removed 5 bases from V and 3 bases from J, with 14 bases in between. Germline CDR1 LNHDA, CDR2 SQIVND (reference sequence). The CDR3 DNA, read in part, is TGTGCCAGTAGTCCTAATAGGGGTTTCAATCAGCCC. It yields the protein CASSPNRGFNQP. The full CDR3 sequence reads CASSPNRGFNQPQHF.

There are many counts of this clone. The read finishes 3 residues shy of the CDR3 end, and the germline J gene is used to complete it. V gene TRBV4-2 combines with J gene TRBJ2-3; TRBD2 matches 8 bases. The trim removed 2 bases at V and 3 bases at J, leaving 10 bases unmatched. Per germline, CDR1 LGHNA and CDR2 YNFKEQ. The CDR3 contains 17 residues. The CDR3 bases that were read are TGTGCCAGCAGCCAAAATGCGGGAGGCATGGGAACAGATACG. This sequence encodes CASSQNAGGMGTDT. The CDR3 in its entirety is CASSQNAGGMGTDTQYF.

The part of the CDR3 DNA that was read is TGTGCCAGCAGCTTAGTCGCAGGAACTGAA. Translation: CASSLVAGTE. The full CDR3 is CASSLVAGTEAFF. The chain employs TRBV11-2 and TRBJ1-1; no clear D gene. The read ends 3 residues shy of where the CDR3 ends; the end is completed using the germline J gene. The CDR3 spans 13 residues. The germline V gene has CDR1 SGHAT and CDR2 FQNNGV. V was pared by 1 base and J by 5 bases, with 8 bases between.

This clone was detected many times. The observed sequence ends 3 residues before the CDR3 terminus, with the missing tail filled in from the germline J gene. The gene calls are TRBV7-2 and TRBJ2-1; 7 bases align to TRBD2. This CDR3 has 13 amino acids. The ends lost 6 bases at V and 9 bases at J; junction bases unmatched: 8. The germline V gene encodes CDR1 SGHTA and CDR2 FQGNSA. The CDR3: CASSNGGSGEQFF. CDR3 bases read: TGTGCCAGCAGTAATGGCGGGAGTGGTGAG. Drawing the rest from reference TRBV7-2 and TRBJ2-1, the complete variable domain is GAGVSQSPSNKVTEKGKDVELRCDPISGHTALYWYRQSLGQGLEFLIYFQGNSAPDKSGLPSDRFSAERTGGSVSTLTIQRTQQEDSAVYLCASSNGGSGEQFFGPGTRLTVL.